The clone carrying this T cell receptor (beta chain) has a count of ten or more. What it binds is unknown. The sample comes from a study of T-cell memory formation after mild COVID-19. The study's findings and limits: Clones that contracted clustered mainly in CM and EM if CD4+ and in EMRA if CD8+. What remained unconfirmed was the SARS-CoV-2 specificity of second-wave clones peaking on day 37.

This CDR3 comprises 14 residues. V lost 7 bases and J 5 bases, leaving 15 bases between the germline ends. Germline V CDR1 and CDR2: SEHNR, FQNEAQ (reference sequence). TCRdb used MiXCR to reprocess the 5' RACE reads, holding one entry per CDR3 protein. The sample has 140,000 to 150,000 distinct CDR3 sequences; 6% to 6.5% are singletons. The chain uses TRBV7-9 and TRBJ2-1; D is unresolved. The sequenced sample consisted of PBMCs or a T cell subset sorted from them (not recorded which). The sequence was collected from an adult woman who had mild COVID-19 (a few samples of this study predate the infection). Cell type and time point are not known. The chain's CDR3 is CASTLGKGHNEQFF. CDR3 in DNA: TGTGCCAGCACACTGGGAAAGGGCCACAATGAGCAGTTCTTC.